This is a list of T cell receptor beta chains from one sample in a study of T cell changes during pregnancy in multiple sclerosis. Profiling relied on immunoSEQ multiplex PCR, and the TCRdb table lists in-frame clones only, not all of them. The sample holds around 42,000 clones; more than 90% are singletons and the top ten take over 1.5%. The sample was CD4+ T cells from peripheral blood mononuclear cells, taken after pregnancy. Source of these receptors: a female donor in good health, enrolled as a control in a pregnancy study. Both conserved end residues are part of each CDR3. D genes are given only for firm matches. Where a row states a size, it is once, few, many or the class of an expanded clone; other rows omit it.

d_gene: TRBD2; j_gene: TRBJ2-3; abundance: .; v_gene: TRBV5-6; CDR3nt: TGTGCCAGCAGCTTGAGCGGGAGAGGGACAGATACGCAGTATTTT; CDR3aa: CASSLSGRGTDTQYF
d_gene: .; j_gene: TRBJ1-1; abundance: few; v_gene: TRBV5-1; CDR3nt: TGCGCCAGCAGCCTATTGACAGGAGGGAACACTGAAGCTTTCTTT; CDR3aa: CASSLLTGGNTEAFF
d_gene: .; j_gene: TRBJ2-5; abundance: .; v_gene: TRBV19; CDR3nt: TGTGCCAGTACCTCTGAGACCCAGTACTTC; CDR3aa: CASTSETQYF
d_gene: .; j_gene: TRBJ2-7; abundance: once; v_gene: TRBV4-3; CDR3nt: TGCGCCAGCAGCCACGTACCGGACCCCACGGGAGAGCAGTACTTC; CDR3aa: CASSHVPDPTGEQYF
d_gene: .; j_gene: TRBJ1-5; abundance: .; v_gene: TRBV18; CDR3nt: TGTGCCAGCTCACCGGGGCGGAGCAATCAGCCCCAGCATTTT; CDR3aa: CASSPGRSNQPQHF
d_gene: .; j_gene: TRBJ1-3; abundance: .; v_gene: TRBV19; CDR3nt: TGTGCCAGTAGTCCCCCCCGGGGAGGGACGGAAAACACCATATATTTT; CDR3aa: CASSPPRGGTENTIYF
d_gene: TRBD1; j_gene: TRBJ2-7; abundance: .; v_gene: TRBV5-1; CDR3nt: TGCGCCAGCAGCTTGGGGGACAGTTCCTACGAGCAGTACTTC; CDR3aa: CASSLGDSSYEQYF
d_gene: TRBD1; j_gene: TRBJ1-2; abundance: .; v_gene: TRBV19; CDR3nt: TGTGCCAGTAATCGGGACAGGGGCAACTATGGCTACACCTTC; CDR3aa: CASNRDRGNYGYTF
d_gene: TRBD2; j_gene: TRBJ2-1; abundance: .; v_gene: TRBV7-9; CDR3nt: TGTGCCAGCAGCCGAGACCGGACTAGCGGGGCGACCTCCTACAATGAGCAGTTCTTC; CDR3aa: CASSRDRTSGATSYNEQFF
d_gene: .; j_gene: TRBJ1-2; abundance: .; v_gene: TRBV28; CDR3nt: TGTGCCAGCAGTTTCGTTGGGCCCTATGGCTACACCTTC; CDR3aa: CASSFVGPYGYTF
d_gene: .; j_gene: TRBJ2-2; abundance: .; v_gene: TRBV11-2; CDR3nt: TGTGCCAGCGCGCCCCCGAGGGCTGGCGGGGAGCTGTTTTTT; CDR3aa: CASAPPRAGGELFF
d_gene: .; j_gene: TRBJ2-2; abundance: .; v_gene: TRBV25-1; CDR3nt: TGTGCCAGCAGTGAATATGCAGGGGTGGTCGGGGAGCTGTTTTTT; CDR3aa: CASSEYAGVVGELFF
d_gene: .; j_gene: TRBJ1-4; abundance: .; v_gene: TRBV18; CDR3nt: TGTGCCAGCTCACCACGGGAGGGGTCTAATGAAAAACTGTTTTTT; CDR3aa: CASSPREGSNEKLFF
d_gene: TRBD1; j_gene: TRBJ2-7; abundance: .; v_gene: TRBV7-8; CDR3nt: TGTGCCAGCAGCTTGACAGGGGGCTACGAGCAGTACTTC; CDR3aa: CASSLTGGYEQYF
d_gene: .; j_gene: TRBJ2-7; abundance: .; v_gene: TRBV11-2; CDR3nt: TGTGCCAGCAGCTTTATGCCAGGGCGGAACGAGCAGTACTTC; CDR3aa: CASSFMPGRNEQYF